A selection of T cell receptor beta chains follows, all from one sample in a study of Graves' ophthalmopathy and Graves' hyperthyroidism. TCRdb analysed the multiplex PCR reads with MiXCR anew, one entry per CDR3 protein. This repertoire shows around 660,000 distinct CDR3 sequences, about 41% found once; its top ten account for 3% to 4%. The sample taken for sequencing was peripheral blood. The receptors come from an adult man with Graves' ophthalmopathy. Each CDR3 is given with its conserved first and last residue. The D gene is left open where the match is weak. The size of a clone is reported for some rows only, either as once, few or many, or as a class for expanded clones.

NA	TRBV12-3/TRBV12-4	many	TRBJ2-7	CASNPDNSYEQYF	TGTGCCAGCAACCCGGACAACTCCTACGAGCAGTACTTC
NA	TRBV12-3/TRBV12-4	many	TRBJ1-5	CASSLADQPQHF	TGTGCCAGCAGTTTGGCCGATCAGCCCCAGCATTTT
TRBD2	TRBV20-1	few	TRBJ2-7	CSASGGVTEQYF	TGCAGTGCTAGCGGGGGGGTTACGGAGCAGTACTTC
NA	TRBV5-8	NA	TRBJ1-1	CASSGIPYMNTEAFF	TGTGCCAGCAGCGGGATACCGTACATGAACACTGAAGCTTTCTTT
NA	TRBV15	many	TRBJ2-7	CATSKGRVYEQYF	TGTGCCACCAGCAAGGGCAGGGTCTACGAGCAGTACTTC
NA	TRBV6-5	NA	TRBJ1-5	CASSYWRLRDSNQPQHF	TGTGCCAGCAGTTACTGGCGACTCAGGGATAGCAATCAGCCCCAGCATTTT
NA	TRBV10-3	few	TRBJ1-4	CASSEVSTGASGKLFF	TGTGCCAGCAGTGAAGTCAGTACAGGAGCGAGCGGAAAACTGTTTTTT
NA	TRBV4-1	many	TRBJ1-5	CASSTQLNQPQHF	TGCGCCAGCAGCACTCAGCTCAATCAGCCCCAGCATTTT
TRBD2	TRBV9	NA	TRBJ2-7	CASSGRSGAPPREQYF	TGTGCCAGCAGCGGTAGAAGCGGGGCCCCTCCGCGTGAGCAGTACTTC
NA	TRBV19	few	TRBJ1-5	CASSIKRYQPQHF	TGTGCCAGTAGTATAAAGAGATACCAGCCCCAGCATTTT
TRBD1	TRBV19	NA	TRBJ1-2	CASSRTTGTDGYTF	TGTGCCAGTAGTAGGACGACAGGGACGGATGGCTACACCTTC
NA	TRBV19	many	TRBJ2-5	CASSILETQYF	TGTGCCAGTAGTATATTGGAGACCCAGTACTTC
NA	TRBV15	many	TRBJ1-1	CATSGQGQSEAFF	TGTGCCACCAGCGGGCAAGGACAGTCTGAAGCTTTCTTT
NA	TRBV4-1	once	TRBJ1-6	CASGPEDGGSPLHF	TGTGCCAGCGGCCCGGAGGATGGGGGATCACCCCTCCACTTT
TRBD1	TRBV15	NA	TRBJ1-6	CATSAGQAYSPLHF	TGTGCCACCAGCGCGGGACAGGCCTATTCACCCCTCCACTTT
TRBD1	TRBV19	few	TRBJ1-2	CASSTIKIQGAEDYGYTF	TGTGCCAGTAGTACCATAAAAATACAGGGGGCTGAAGACTATGGCTACACCTTC
TRBD1	TRBV29-1	NA	TRBJ1-1	CSVEVQGGADTEAFF	TGCAGCGTTGAAGTCCAGGGGGGCGCGGACACTGAAGCTTTCTTT
NA	TRBV4-2	few	TRBJ1-6	CASSQDPDSATNSPLHF	TGTGCCAGCAGCCAAGACCCAGACTCGGCTACTAATTCACCCCTCCACTTT
TRBD1	TRBV19	NA	TRBJ1-2	CASTTDRAGYTF	TGTGCCAGTACTACAGACAGGGCCGGCTACACCTTC
TRBD2	TRBV29-1	NA	TRBJ2-3	CSVEVRAGAVAQYF	TGCAGCGTTGAAGTAAGAGCGGGGGCGGTGGCGCAGTATTTT
TRBD1	TRBV2	many	TRBJ1-6	CASSARTGVNSPLHF	TGTGCCAGCAGCGCTAGGACAGGGGTTAATTCACCCCTCCACTTT
NA	TRBV7-9	NA	TRBJ1-4	CASSQVAAHNEKLFF	TGCGCCAGCAGCCAAGTGGCAGCGCATAATGAAAAACTGTTTTTT
NA	TRBV25-1	medium-sized	TRBJ1-3	CASSEYGRRNTIYF	TGTGCCAGCAGTGAATACGGGCGGCGAAACACCATATATTTT
NA	TRBV7-9	NA	TRBJ2-2	CASSHITENTGELFF	TGTGCCAGCAGCCATATCACAGAGAACACCGGGGAGCTGTTTTTT
NA	TRBV12-5	many	TRBJ2-7	CASGLSHEQYF	TGTGCTAGTGGTTTGTCCCACGAGCAGTACTTC
NA	TRBV7-2	once	TRBJ2-5	CASSLVGWTQYF	TGTGCCAGCAGCTTAGTAGGGTGGACCCAGTACTTC
NA	TRBV29-1	many	TRBJ1-1	CSVRDNTEAFF	TGCAGCGTGCGTGATAATACTGAAGCTTTCTTT
NA	TRBV29-1	many	TRBJ2-7	CSVEDSGTSSYEQYF	TGCAGCGTTGAAGATTCCGGGACCTCCTCCTACGAGCAGTACTTC
NA	TRBV6-5	NA	TRBJ1-6	CASSYSSRSPNNSPLHF	TGTGCCAGCAGTTACTCTTCCCGGTCACCAAATAATTCACCCCTCCACTTT
NA	TRBV7-9	NA	TRBJ2-2	CASSATGEDPPLGSGELFF	TGTGCCAGCAGCGCAACCGGGGAGGACCCTCCATTAGGCTCCGGGGAGCTGTTTTTT
NA	TRBV6-5	few	TRBJ1-3	CASSDGPSGNTIYF	TGTGCCAGCAGTGATGGGCCCTCCGGAAACACCATATATTTT
NA	TRBV6-1	few	TRBJ2-7	CASTLSLSLSFYEQYF	TGTGCCAGCACCCTCTCCCTAAGCCTCAGTTTCTACGAGCAGTACTTC
NA	TRBV29-1	NA	TRBJ2-7	CSVVQVPQQYF	TGCAGCGTTGTCCAGGTGCCCCAGCAGTACTTC
NA	TRBV2	many	TRBJ2-6	CASSGRVSGANVLTF	TGTGCCAGCAGTGGACGTGTATCTGGGGCCAACGTCCTGACTTTC
TRBD1	TRBV19	NA	TRBJ2-2	CASSDTGAAELFF	TGTGCCAGTTCAGACACAGGGGCCGCGGAGCTGTTTTTT
NA	TRBV2	once	TRBJ1-1	CASSEGLAGVEAFF	TGTGCCAGCAGTGAAGGACTAGCGGGAGTCGAAGCTTTCTTT
NA	TRBV7-9	once	TRBJ2-2	CASSLGGRTGNTGELSW	TGTGCCAGCAGCTTAGGAGGGAGGACTGGGAACACCGGGGAGCTGTCTTGG
TRBD2	TRBV29-1	many	TRBJ2-2	CSVRTSLRGAGELFF	TGCAGCGTCCGGACTAGCCTAAGAGGGGCCGGGGAGCTGTTTTTT
TRBD1	TRBV9	NA	TRBJ1-1	CASSAWDREGKAFF	TGTGCCAGCAGCGCGTGGGACAGAGAGGGGAAAGCTTTCTTT
NA	TRBV20-1	NA	TRBJ1-4	CSAKIKGRDEKLFF	TGCAGTGCTAAGATCAAGGGGAGAGATGAAAAACTGTTTTTT
NA	TRBV12-3/TRBV12-4	NA	TRBJ1-2	CASSLNRPQGIPNF	TGTGCCAGCAGTTTAAATAGACCTCAGGGTATCCCTAATTTC
TRBD1	TRBV25-1	many	TRBJ1-2	CASSEADRVGVGYTF	TGTGCCAGCAGTGAAGCAGACAGGGTAGGAGTTGGCTACACCTTC
TRBD1	TRBV29-1	many	TRBJ1-2	CSAVARGLDGYTF	TGCAGCGCAGTCGCCAGGGGGCTTGATGGCTACACCTTC
TRBD2	TRBV7-8	few	TRBJ2-5	CASSYSSGVPLETQYF	TGTGCCAGCAGCTACTCTAGCGGGGTACCCTTAGAGACCCAGTACTTC
NA	TRBV7-8	many	TRBJ1-1	CASSIPQGTEAFF	TGTGCCAGCAGCATTCCCCAGGGAACTGAAGCTTTCTTT
TRBD1	TRBV7-8	NA	TRBJ1-4	CASSRDRVAREEKLFF	TGTGCCAGCAGCCGGGACAGGGTCGCGCGAGAAGAAAAACTGTTTTTT
NA	TRBV7-9	NA	TRBJ2-7	CASSQEQTYPYVQYF	TGCGCCAGCAGCCAAGAGCAGACCTACCCCTACGTGCAATACTTC
NA	TRBV10-3	many	TRBJ1-1	CAIKQEDTEAFF	TGTGCCATCAAACAGGAAGACACTGAAGCTTTCTTT
NA	TRBV29-1	NA	TRBJ2-7	CSVEGVASYEQYF	TGCAGCGTTGAAGGAGTGGCCTCCTACGAGCAGTACTTC
NA	TRBV10-2	many	TRBJ2-2	CASTQGWVTGELFF	TGCGCCAGCACCCAGGGTTGGGTCACCGGGGAGCTGTTTTTT
TRBD2	TRBV3-1	NA	TRBJ2-5	CASSQSLGEGETQYF	TGTGCCAGCAGCCAGTCATTAGGGGAGGGAGAGACCCAGTACTTC
NA	TRBV5-4	many	TRBJ1-1	CASSVDWNTEAFF	TGTGCCAGCAGCGTCGATTGGAACACTGAAGCTTTCTTT
NA	TRBV10-3	NA	TRBJ2-7	CAIKKNAITGEQYF	TGTGCCATCAAAAAGAACGCGATAACCGGGGAGCAGTACTTC
NA	TRBV11-1	NA	TRBJ1-2	CASRDPGRGGYTF	TGTGCCAGCAGAGATCCAGGGAGAGGTGGCTACACCTTC